The rows below give T cell receptor beta chains drawn from one sample of a study of CD8+CD57+ T cells in acquired aplastic anemia. TCRdb re-derived calls from the reads in MiXCR, one entry per CDR3 protein. The sample holds hundreds of thousands of distinct CDR3 sequences, around 50% seen once. The sample was sorted CD4+, CD8+, or CD8+CD57+ T cells (not recorded which) from PBMCs. The receptors originated from a human donor with aplastic anemia. CDR3s include the opening cysteine and the closing phenylalanine or tryptophan. Each record gives: CDR3 DNA, CDR3 protein, CDR3 length, D gene, V gene, clone size, J gene. The D gene is left open where the match is weak. For some rows the clone size is stated as once, few or many, or as a class when expanded; others skip it.

TGTGCCAGCAGCGCGGGGGTCGCAGGGGGCCACAATGAGCAGTTCTTC | CASSAGVAGGHNEQFF | 16 | . | TRBV10-3 | . | TRBJ2-1
TGTGCCAGCGCCCCCCCGGGACAGGGTTCGGGGGCCAACGTCCTGACTTTC | CASAPPGQGSGANVLTF | 17 | TRBD1 | TRBV9 | many | TRBJ2-6
TGTGCCAGCAGCTTGGATGGAGCTCAGCCCCAGCATTTT | CASSLDGAQPQHF | 13 | . | TRBV5-8 | many | TRBJ1-5
TGTGCCAGCAGCTTAGGACGCGGGGGGCCTAGCACAGATACGCAGTATTTT | CASSLGRGGPSTDTQYF | 17 | TRBD2 | TRBV7-8 | many | TRBJ2-3
TGTGCCAGCAGTTACACAACAGGGGGAAGCACTGAAGCTTTCTTT | CASSYTTGGSTEAFF | 15 | TRBD1 | TRBV6-5 | many | TRBJ1-1
TGTGCCAGTTCGGAGAGCTCCTACGAGCAGTACTTC | CASSESSYEQYF | 12 | . | TRBV19 | few | TRBJ2-7
TGTGCCAGCAGCTTGTATAAGGATTTCAACTATGGCTACACCTTC | CASSLYKDFNYGYTF | 15 | . | TRBV5-6 | many | TRBJ1-2
TGTGCCAGCAGCCAAGGGGGGGCTGGAAACACCATATATTTT | CASSQGGAGNTIYF | 14 | . | TRBV3-1 | . | TRBJ1-3
TGTGCCAGCAGCCCCCAAGTTACGGGGCCCGAGACCCAGTACTTC | CASSPQVTGPETQYF | 15 | . | TRBV7-7 | many | TRBJ2-5
TGTGCCAGCAGGAGCCGGGACAGCTACGAGCAGTACTTC | CASRSRDSYEQYF | 13 | TRBD1 | TRBV12-3/TRBV12-4 | many | TRBJ2-7